Listed below are T cell receptor beta chains from one sample, sequenced in a study of beta chain features in type 1 diabetes. The table came from immunoSEQ multiplex PCR; TCRdb's copy has only in-frame clones and leaves some out. This table has some 360,000 clones, roughly 9.8% appearing once. Sequencing input: central memory CD4+ T cells from blood. Every receptor here comes from a man aged 30-40 years with type 1 diabetes. Each CDR3 is given with its conserved first and last residue. Fields, in order: D gene, J gene, V gene, clone size, CDR3 protein, CDR3 DNA. D genes are given only for firm matches. Clone sizes are given selectively: once, few, many, or a class where the clone is expanded.

.	TRBJ2-7	TRBV27	few	CASSLQGQGEQYF	TGTGCCAGCAGTTTGCAGGGGCAGGGCGAGCAGTACTTC
.	TRBJ2-3	TRBV29-1	few	CSVTLAGGLYTQYF	TGCAGCGTGACCCTCGCAGGGGGACTGTATACGCAGTATTTT
.	TRBJ1-3	TRBV6-5	.	CASMGSVTGNTIYF	TGTGCCAGCATGGGTTCGGTCACTGGAAACACCATATATTTT
.	TRBJ1-5	TRBV28	few	CASRAPGGDDQPQHF	TGTGCCAGCAGGGCTCCGGGGGGCGACGATCAGCCCCAGCATTTT
.	TRBJ2-1	TRBV11-2	.	CASRRFGRISYNEQFF	TGTGCCAGCAGACGTTTCGGGCGTATCTCCTACAATGAGCAGTTCTTC
TRBD2	TRBJ2-1	TRBV9	.	CASSVGLVAGGVYNEQFF	TGTGCCAGCAGCGTAGGATTGGTAGCGGGAGGAGTCTACAATGAGCAGTTCTTC
.	TRBJ2-2	TRBV5-1	.	CASSLEFTGELFF	TGCGCCAGCAGCTTGGAATTCACCGGGGAGCTGTTTTTT
.	TRBJ2-3	TRBV27	.	CASSLRVQTTSTDTQYF	TGTGCCAGCAGTTTAAGGGTTCAGACAACTAGCACAGATACGCAGTATTTT
TRBD1	TRBJ1-2	TRBV2	few	CASSVEGTDGYTF	TGTGCCAGCAGTGTGGAGGGGACAGATGGCTACACCTTC
TRBD2	TRBJ2-1	TRBV5-1	few	CASTVLAGGTYNEQFF	TGCGCCAGCACGGTCCTAGCGGGAGGGACCTACAATGAGCAGTTCTTC
.	TRBJ2-7	TRBV6-6	few	CASSLLLGQAEQYF	TGTGCCAGCAGTTTGCTCCTCGGTCAGGCCGAGCAGTACTTC
.	TRBJ2-3	TRBV4-1	.	CASSQWGEDTQYF	TGCGCCAGCAGCCAATGGGGCGAAGATACGCAGTATTTT
.	TRBJ1-1	TRBV6-1	.	CASSLGHMNTEAFF	TGTGCCAGCAGCCTGGGACACATGAACACTGAAGCTTTCTTT
.	TRBJ2-2	TRBV5-1	.	CASSPRTATNTGELFF	TGCGCCAGCAGCCCCCGGACAGCCACGAACACCGGGGAGCTGTTTTTT
.	TRBJ2-1	TRBV9	.	CASSVDERTNEQFF	TGTGCCAGCAGCGTAGATGAGCGAACTAATGAGCAGTTCTTC
TRBD1	TRBJ1-1	TRBV28	few	CASSWGQYTEAFF	TGTGCCAGCAGTTGGGGACAGTACACTGAAGCTTTCTTT
.	TRBJ2-7	TRBV4-3	few	CASSQASAGPSYEQYF	TGCGCCAGCAGCCAAGCTTCCGCGGGTCCCTCCTACGAGCAGTACTTC
.	TRBJ2-2	TRBV10-2	.	CASITGFLNTGELFF	TGCGCCAGCATTACAGGCTTCTTGAACACCGGGGAGCTGTTTTTT
.	TRBJ2-7	TRBV5-1	.	CASSLRWREGPPGEQYF	TGCGCCAGCAGCTTGAGATGGAGAGAGGGCCCCCCGGGTGAGCAGTACTTC
TRBD2	TRBJ2-1	TRBV4-1	many	CASSQREDFYNEQFF	TGCGCCAGCAGCCAGCGGGAGGACTTCTACAATGAGCAGTTCTTC
.	TRBJ2-1	TRBV5-1	few	CASSWGSNQNEQFF	TGCGCCAGCAGCTGGGGGTCAAATCAAAATGAGCAGTTCTTC
TRBD2	TRBJ2-1	TRBV7-2	few	CASSLEGGRDHNEQFF	TGTGCCAGCAGCTTAGAGGGCGGGAGGGACCACAATGAGCAGTTCTTC